This TCR beta chain appears in the sequencing data of a study of regulatory T cells in long-lasting Graves disease. Libraries of TCR beta came from iRepertoire HTBI primers plus Arm-PCR of CDR3 regions. TCRdb reprocessed the multiplex PCR reads via MiXCR and lists one record per CDR3 protein. The data contain a few hundred thousand distinct CDR3 sequences, roughly 14% of them singletons. This clonotype was picked up many times. V was cut by 7 bases and J by 3 bases, with 27 bases left in between. Germline V gene data show CDR1 as SNHLY and CDR2 as FYNNEI. The length of the CDR3 is 18 residues. Noted time point: newly diagnosed GD, antithyroid drugs for less than 3 months. RNA isolated from PBMCs was used to make the TCR library. The same sample was also used in a study of T cells in Graves' hyperthyroidism and ophthalmopathy. As reported in that work: Ophthalmopathy was separated from stable hyperthyroidism by a 13 V-J model. The model made its ophthalmopathy prediction, and onset followed a median roughly six months later.

This receptor was taken from a man aged 25-40 years with Graves disease. The sequencing used peripheral blood mononuclear cells (PBMCs), collected at new diagnosis, from a patient treated with antithyroid drugs. The chain employs TRBV2 and TRBJ1-1, with a possible D match to TRBD1 (5 bases). The CDR3 loop reads CASIPFRVLGRIDTEAFF. CDR3 coding DNA: TGTGCCAGCATTCCTTTTCGAGTGTTGGGGCGTATTGACACTGAAGCTTTCTTT.